This is a list of T cell receptor beta chains from one sample in a study of response to subunit inactivated influenza vaccine. Each CDR3 protein is one row after TCRdb ran MiXCR on the RT-PCR reads. The sample holds hundreds of thousands of distinct CDR3 sequences; roughly 13% are singletons and the top ten take less than 7%. Here the sequenced sample was PBMCs from blood, taken less than 15 days before vaccination. These receptor sequences come from a man aged 45-60 years who received an inactivated influenza vaccine. CDR3s leave out the opening cysteine and the closing phenylalanine or tryptophan.

v_gene	j_gene	CDR3aa
TRBV3-1	TRBJ2-1	ASSPRGSWTYSEQF
TRBV29-1	TRBJ2-1	SVSGLAGGRGNEQF
TRBV7-2	TRBJ2-1	ASSLPSLNEQF
TRBV27	TRBJ2-1	ASSGATYNEQF
TRBV6-2/TRBV6-3	TRBJ1-1	ASSYTDRDTEAF
TRBV2	TRBJ1-4	ASSDLWTVGDPTNEKLF
TRBV6-6	TRBJ1-5	ATEDSNQPQH
TRBV9	TRBJ1-2	ASSVGTGDYGYT
TRBV14	TRBJ2-1	ASSQQRGGTVYNEQF
TRBV29-1	TRBJ1-2	SVRDRAGYGYT
TRBV29-1	TRBJ2-3	SKKGYPASTDTQY
TRBV5-1	TRBJ2-3	ASRSDRGSTDTQY
TRBV12-3/TRBV12-4	TRBJ2-3	ATTRGASTDTQY
TRBV12-3/TRBV12-4	TRBJ2-5	ASSPDAGTQY
TRBV20-1	TRBJ1-6	SARVLGRGNSPLH
TRBV25-1	TRBJ2-2	ASSEFLPRDWNTGELF
TRBV7-2	TRBJ2-3	ASSPDPLGTDTQY
TRBV5-4	TRBJ2-1	ASSFRTGVHNEQF
TRBV6-2/TRBV6-3	TRBJ2-7	ASTAGTQQY
TRBV11-1	TRBJ2-1	ASSFEQGPYNEQF
TRBV12-3/TRBV12-4	TRBJ1-5	ASSLAEGHLRPQH
TRBV7-2	TRBJ2-3	ASSLNPGRWDTDTQY
TRBV7-2	TRBJ1-5	ASSLGTADSNQPQH
TRBV7-8	TRBJ1-1	ASSLSPGRRDTEAF
TRBV20-1	TRBJ2-4	SAKTGGGNIQY
TRBV10-3	TRBJ2-3	AISESGISTDTQY
TRBV10-3	TRBJ2-2	AISVGTSTGELF
TRBV9	TRBJ2-1	ASSVEYNEQF
TRBV5-1	TRBJ2-3	ASSPGLAGADTQY
TRBV11-2	TRBJ2-1	ASSYTSGGYEQF
TRBV5-6	TRBJ2-3	ASSSWTGGTDTQY
TRBV6-2/TRBV6-3	TRBJ1-1	ASSNLSRQAPEAF
TRBV30	TRBJ1-2	AWSPLRGTYGYT
TRBV6-5	TRBJ2-3	ASSYGDGDTDTQY
TRBV5-1	TRBJ2-5	ASSPAPGGGETQY